These 18 T cell receptor beta chains share one sample of origin, sequenced in a study of blood T cell repertoires in COVID-19. Sequencing was performed with immunoSEQ multiplex PCR; in TCRdb, only in-frame clones are kept and a portion is missing. The profile shows around 280,000 clones, approximately 86% of them singletons. The sample was peripheral blood. These receptors were taken from a man between 65 and 79 years old with acute or convalescent COVID-19.

V gene TRBV12-3 or TRBV12-4 combines with J gene TRBJ2-5, with 7 nucleotides matching TRBD2. This CDR3 spans 12 amino acids. Germline trimming cut 9 bases from V and 7 bases from J; bases unmatched to any gene: 8. CDR3: CASGAGRATQYF. The CDR3 nucleotides read TGTGCCAGTGGGGCAGGGAGGGCGACCCAGTACTTC.

CDR3 sequence (DNA): TGTGCCAGCAGTTTTCGACAGGGCTACACTGAAGCTTTCTTT. Encoded protein: CASSFRQGYTEAFF. The chain is built from TRBV6-5 and TRBJ1-1; 7 bases are shared with TRBD1. The CDR3 loop spans 14 amino acids. After removal of 4 bases from V and 3 bases from J, the junction contained 5 bases not matched to a gene. CDR1 is MNHEY and CDR2 is SVGAGI in the germline V gene.

The chain carries TRBV7-2 and TRBJ1-2, with 7 bases matching TRBD1. Germline CDR1 SGHTA, CDR2 FQGNSA. Losses at the gene ends were 2 bases for V and 2 bases for J; bases not matched to a gene: 2. This CDR3 region has 14 residues. In DNA form, the CDR3 reads TGTGCCAGCAGCTTACAGACAGGGAACTATGGCTACACCTTC. The encoded protein is CASSLQTGNYGYTF.

This chain links TRBV5-8 with TRBJ1-3; D is unclear. This CDR3 is 15 amino acids long. CDR1 SGHTS and CDR2 YDEGEE come from the germline V gene. Deletions cut 0 bases from V and 0 bases from J, with 7 bases between. CDR3 protein: CASSLARFSGNTIYF. As DNA, the CDR3 is TGTGCCAGCAGCTTGGCGAGGTTCTCTGGAAACACCATATATTTT.

The J gene is TRBJ1-2, the V gene TRBV30; 7 bases map to TRBD1. The CDR3 sequence is 13 residues long. The germline V gene encodes CDR1 GTSNPN and CDR2 SVGIG (reference sequence). The V gene end was trimmed by 3 bases and the J gene end by 8 bases; junction bases not matched to a gene: 9. CDR3 DNA sequence: TGTGCCTGGAGCGTGACAGGGATGGGAGGCTACACCTTC. Translation: CAWSVTGMGGYTF. The variable domain in full, with the rest retrieved from reference TRBV30 and TRBJ1-2, is SQTIHQWPATLVQPVGSPLSLECTVEGTSNPNLYWYRQAAGRGLQLLFYSVGIGQISSEVPQNLSASRPQDRQFILSSKKLLLSDSGFYLCAWSVTGMGGYTFGSGTRLTVV.

V and J are TRBV11-2 and TRBJ1-5; the D is unclear. The CDR3 runs 14 residues. V gave up 5 bases and J gave up 6 bases, with 14 bases separating them. Germline V CDR1 and CDR2: SGHAT, FQNNGV. CDR3 sequence: CASSPGAGSQPQHF. The CDR3 DNA is TGTGCCAGCAGCCCGGGAGCCGGGAGTCAGCCCCAGCATTTT.

This sequence joins TRBV30 and TRBJ2-5; TRBD2 matches at 11 bases. The V segment lost 4 bases and the J segment 5 bases; nucleotides outside the gene matches: 6. The germline V gene has CDR1 GTSNPN and CDR2 SVGIG (reference sequence). The CDR3 runs 14 residues. The CDR3 is CAWTSGGFVETQYF. The CDR3 DNA is TGTGCCTGGACTAGCGGGGGGTTCGTTGAGACCCAGTACTTC.

The chain combines TRBV28 with TRBJ1-5, with 9 nucleotides matching TRBD1. V lost 6 bases and J lost 3; bases outside the gene matches: 18. Per the germline V gene, CDR1 is MDHEN and CDR2 is SYDVKM. This CDR3 is 19 amino acids long. In DNA form, the CDR3 reads TGTGCCAGCAGCCGAACCCCCGGACAGGGGATTAGGAACAATCAGCCCCAGCATTTT. This codes for CASSRTPGQGIRNNQPQHF.

This chain connects TRBV18 to TRBJ2-3; 7 positions agree with TRBD2. Trimming removed 3 bases from V and 0 bases from J; junction bases left unmatched: 9. This CDR3 contains 17 residues. Germline V gene lookup returns CDR1 KGHSH and CDR2 LQKENI. The CDR3 DNA is TGTGCCAGCTCACCTCCCGGGCGGGGGACTAGCACAGATACGCAGTATTTT. Translation: CASSPPGRGTSTDTQYF.

The V and J genes are TRBV2 and TRBJ1-4; 8 bases align to TRBD1. This CDR3 region has 14 residues. The germline CDR1 and CDR2 sequences are SNHLY and FYNNEI. The trim removed 5 bases at V and 8 bases at J, leaving 7 bases unmatched. CDR3 in amino acids: CASSSGGAWEKLFF. The CDR3 coding sequence is TGTGCCAGCAGTTCAGGGGGCGCCTGGGAAAAACTGTTTTTT.

This clone was recorded once. The rearrangement links TRBV18 to TRBJ2-2, with 9 bases matching TRBD1. V lost 1 base and J lost 1; bases outside the gene matches: 10. CDR3 length: 19 residues. CDR1 and CDR2 (germline): KGHSH, LQKENI. The CDR3 reads CASSPQNYGTGWNTGELFF. Here the CDR3 DNA reads TGTGCCAGCTCACCACAAAATTATGGGACAGGGTGGAACACCGGGGAGCTGTTTTTT.

With respect to this clone: This CDR3 is also generated by other DNA sequences in the sample. The chain carries TRBV11-1 and TRBJ2-7; 8 bases fit TRBD1. J lost 3 bases, V lost 5 bases, and 6 bases had no gene match. This CDR3 has 14 residues. Germline V gives CDR1 SGHAT, CDR2 FQDESV (reference sequence). The CDR3: CASSPRTGNYEQYF. The CDR3 DNA reads as TGTGCCAGCAGCCCGAGGACAGGGAACTACGAGCAGTACTTC.

This rearrangement joins TRBV4-1 to TRBJ2-1; the D gene is possibly TRBD1 (5 bases). The V and J ends lost 0 bases and 6 bases respectively, with 12 bases between them. This CDR3 has 15 residues. From germline, CDR1 is MGHRA and CDR2 YSYEKL. CDR3 sequence (DNA): TGCGCCAGCAGCCAAGACAGGGTTTACCCCAATGAGCAGTTCTTC. Protein: CASSQDRVYPNEQFF.

The chain is built from TRBV7-8 and TRBJ2-3; D is possibly TRBD2 (6 bases). The length of the CDR3 is 15 residues. V was shortened by 1 base and J by 3 bases, with 11 bases between the two germline ends. Germline lookup yields CDR1 SGHVS and CDR2 FQNEAQ. As DNA, the CDR3 is TGTGCCAGCAGCTTAGTTGGCGGGAAGACAGATACGCAGTATTTT. Encoded protein: CASSLVGGKTDTQYF.

This clone was picked up one time. Other DNA variants within this sample encode the same CDR3. The chain employs TRBV18 and TRBJ1-4; 7 bases line up with TRBD1. This CDR3 has 14 residues. Germline CDR1 reads KGHSH; CDR2 reads LQKENI. V lost 3 bases to trimming and J lost 3 bases; unmatched junction nucleotides: 1. The CDR3 nucleotides are TGTGCCAGCTCACCTGGGACAGCTAATGAAAAACTGTTTTTT. Its protein is CASSPGTANEKLFF.

The chain is built from TRBV19 and TRBJ2-3; D might be TRBD1 (5 bases). This CDR3 has 13 residues. The V end lost 3 bases, the J end lost 7 bases, and 11 bases lay between the germline ends. Germline V gives CDR1 LNHDA, CDR2 SQIVND (reference sequence). The CDR3 here is CASSIRERNTQYF. The CDR3 DNA reads TGTGCCAGTAGTATCAGGGAACGAAATACGCAGTATTTT.

The rearrangement uses TRBV3-1 (or the pseudogene TRBV3-2) and TRBJ2-4; 7 nucleotides match TRBD2. The CDR3 totals 13 residues. Germline V CDR1 and CDR2: LGHDT, YNNKEL (reference sequence). The V and J ends lost 1 base and 10 bases, in that order; junction bases with no gene match: 4. This chain's CDR3 is CASSQGGGGIQYF. The DNA for the CDR3 is TGTGCCAGCAGCCAAGGGGGGGGAGGGATTCAGTACTTC.

The rearrangement links TRBV19 to TRBJ2-7; D gene uncertain. V gave up 3 bases and J gave up 5 bases, with 14 bases separating them. CDR1 and CDR2 from the germline V gene are LNHDA and SQIVND (reference sequence). The CDR3 is 14 residues long. CDR3 sequence (DNA): TGTGCCAGTAGTATGGCAGGCCCCCGAAACGAGCAGTACTTC. Its protein is CASSMAGPRNEQYF.